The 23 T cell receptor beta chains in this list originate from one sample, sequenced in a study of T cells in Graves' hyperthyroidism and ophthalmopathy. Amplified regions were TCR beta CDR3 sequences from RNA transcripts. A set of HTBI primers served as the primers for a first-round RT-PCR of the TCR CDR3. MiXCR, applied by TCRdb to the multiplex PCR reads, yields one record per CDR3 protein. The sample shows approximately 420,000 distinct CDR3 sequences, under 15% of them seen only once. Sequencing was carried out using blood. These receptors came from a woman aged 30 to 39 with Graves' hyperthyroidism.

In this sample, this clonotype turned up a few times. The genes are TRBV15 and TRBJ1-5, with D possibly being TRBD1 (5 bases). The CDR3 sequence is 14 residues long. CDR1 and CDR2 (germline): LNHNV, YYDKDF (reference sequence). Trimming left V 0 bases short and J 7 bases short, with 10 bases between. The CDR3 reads CATSRDLGLQPQHF. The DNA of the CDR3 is TGTGCCACCAGCAGAGATTTGGGGCTCCAGCCCCAGCATTTT.

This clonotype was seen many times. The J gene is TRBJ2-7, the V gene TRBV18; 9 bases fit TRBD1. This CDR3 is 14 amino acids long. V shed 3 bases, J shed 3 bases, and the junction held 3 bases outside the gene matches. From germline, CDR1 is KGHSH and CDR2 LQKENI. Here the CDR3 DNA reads TGTGCCAGCTCACCCCCGACAGGGGGCTACGAGCAGTACTTC. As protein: CASSPPTGGYEQYF.

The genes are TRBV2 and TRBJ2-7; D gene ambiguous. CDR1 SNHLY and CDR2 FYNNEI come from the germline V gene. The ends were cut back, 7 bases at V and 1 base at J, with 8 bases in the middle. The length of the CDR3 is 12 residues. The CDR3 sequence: CASIDESYEQYF. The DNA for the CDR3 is TGTGCCAGCATAGATGAATCCTACGAGCAGTACTTC.

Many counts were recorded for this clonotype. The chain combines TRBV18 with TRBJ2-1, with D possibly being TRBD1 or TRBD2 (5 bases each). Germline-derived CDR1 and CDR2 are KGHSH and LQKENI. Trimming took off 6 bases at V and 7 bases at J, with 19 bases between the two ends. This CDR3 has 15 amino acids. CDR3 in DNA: TGTGCCAGCTCCCCAGAGGGGCAGGGTAGAAATGAGCAGTTCTTC. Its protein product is CASSPEGQGRNEQFF.

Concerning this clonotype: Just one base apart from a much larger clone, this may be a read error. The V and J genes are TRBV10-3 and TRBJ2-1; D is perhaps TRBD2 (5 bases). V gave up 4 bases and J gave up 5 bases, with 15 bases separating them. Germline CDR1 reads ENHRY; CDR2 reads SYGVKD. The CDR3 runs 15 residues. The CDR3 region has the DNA TGTGCCATCAGTGTCGGGGAGAGGGCCAACAATGAGCAGTTCTTC. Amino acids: CAISVGERANNEQFF.

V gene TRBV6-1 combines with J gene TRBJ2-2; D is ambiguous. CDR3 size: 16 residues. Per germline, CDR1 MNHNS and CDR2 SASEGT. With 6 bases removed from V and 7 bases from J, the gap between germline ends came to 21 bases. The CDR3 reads CASSRSSPTVYGELFF. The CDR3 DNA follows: TGTGCCAGCAGCCGTTCGTCCCCCACGGTTTACGGGGAGCTGTTTTTT.

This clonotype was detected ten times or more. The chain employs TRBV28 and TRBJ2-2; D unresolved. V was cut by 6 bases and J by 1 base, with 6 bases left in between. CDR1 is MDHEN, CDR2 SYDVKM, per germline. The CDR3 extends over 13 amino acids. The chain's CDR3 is CASSLRNTGELFF. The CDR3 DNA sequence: TGTGCCAGCAGCTTACGGAACACCGGGGAGCTGTTTTTT.

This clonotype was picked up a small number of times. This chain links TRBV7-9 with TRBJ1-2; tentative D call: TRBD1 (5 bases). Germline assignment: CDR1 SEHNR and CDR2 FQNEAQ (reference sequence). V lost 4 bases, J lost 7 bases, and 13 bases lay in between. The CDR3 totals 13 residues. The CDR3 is CASSSPRAVGYTF. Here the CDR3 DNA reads TGTGCCAGCAGCTCACCCAGGGCGGTTGGCTACACCTTC.

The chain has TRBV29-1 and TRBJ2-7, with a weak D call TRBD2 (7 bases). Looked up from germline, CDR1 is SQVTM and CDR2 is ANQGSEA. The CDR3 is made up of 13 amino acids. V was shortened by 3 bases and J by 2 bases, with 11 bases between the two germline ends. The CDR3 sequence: CSVDGGAAYEQYF. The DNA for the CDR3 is TGCAGCGTTGATGGGGGGGCCGCCTACGAGCAGTACTTC.

CDR3 sequence reads: CASTKPGGPGDGYTF. CDR3 sequence (DNA): TGTGCCAGCACTAAACCCGGGGGCCCAGGGGACGGCTACACCTTC. The chain uses TRBV6-1 and TRBJ1-2; a weak D match, TRBD1 (6 bases). Looked up from germline, CDR1 is MNHNS and CDR2 is SASEGT. The CDR3 length is 15 residues. V lost 7 bases, J lost 8 bases, and 23 bases lay in between.

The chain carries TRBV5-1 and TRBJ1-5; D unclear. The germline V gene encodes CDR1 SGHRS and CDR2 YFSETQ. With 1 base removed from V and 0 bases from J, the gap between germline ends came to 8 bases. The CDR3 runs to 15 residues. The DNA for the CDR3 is TGCGCCAGCAGCTTGTTTCCAGATAGCAATCAGCCCCAGCATTTT. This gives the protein CASSLFPDSNQPQHF.

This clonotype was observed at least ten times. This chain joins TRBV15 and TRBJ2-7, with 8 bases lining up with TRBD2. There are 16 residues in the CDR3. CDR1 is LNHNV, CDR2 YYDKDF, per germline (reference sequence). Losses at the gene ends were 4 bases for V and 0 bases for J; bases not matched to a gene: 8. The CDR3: CATSNFGTSGSYEQYF. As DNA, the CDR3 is TGTGCCACCAGCAATTTTGGCACTAGCGGCTCCTACGAGCAGTACTTC.

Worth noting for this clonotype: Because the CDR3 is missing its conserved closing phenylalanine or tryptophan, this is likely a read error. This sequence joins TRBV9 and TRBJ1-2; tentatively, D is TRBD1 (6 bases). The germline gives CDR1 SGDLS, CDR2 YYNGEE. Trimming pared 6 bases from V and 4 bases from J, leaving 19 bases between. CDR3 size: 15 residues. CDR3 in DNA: TGTGCCAGCACACCGACGGGGGGCGGCGTCTATGGCTACACCCTC. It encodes CASTPTGGGVYGYTL.

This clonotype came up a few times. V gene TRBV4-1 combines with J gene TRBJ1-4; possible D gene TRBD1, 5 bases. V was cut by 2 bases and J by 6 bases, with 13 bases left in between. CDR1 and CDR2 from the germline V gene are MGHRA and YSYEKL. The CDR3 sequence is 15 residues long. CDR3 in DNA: TGCGCCAGCAGCCAAACCGGGACGGTGTATGAAAAACTGTTTTTT. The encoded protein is CASSQTGTVYEKLFF.

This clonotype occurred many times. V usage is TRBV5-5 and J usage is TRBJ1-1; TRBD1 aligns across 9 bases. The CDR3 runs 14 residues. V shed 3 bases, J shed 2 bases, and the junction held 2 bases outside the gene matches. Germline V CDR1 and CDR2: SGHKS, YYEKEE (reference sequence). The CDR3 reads CASSWGQGNTEAFF. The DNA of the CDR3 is TGTGCCAGCAGCTGGGGACAGGGCAACACTGAAGCTTTCTTT.

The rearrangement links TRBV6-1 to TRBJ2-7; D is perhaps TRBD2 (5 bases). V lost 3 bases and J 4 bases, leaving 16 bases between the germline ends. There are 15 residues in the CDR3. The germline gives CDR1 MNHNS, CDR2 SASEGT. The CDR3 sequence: CASSDVSGYGYEQYF. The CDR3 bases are TGTGCCAGCAGTGATGTATCGGGGTATGGGTACGAGCAGTACTTC.

In nucleotides, the CDR3 is TGTGCCAGCAGTGAAGAAGGATGGTTAACTGAAGCTTTCTTT. It codes for CASSEEGWLTEAFF. This chain uses TRBV25-1 with TRBJ1-1; D remains unclear. This CDR3 spans 14 amino acids. V lost 2 bases, J lost 5 bases, and 12 bases lay in between. Germline CDR1 and CDR2: MGHDK and SYGVNS.

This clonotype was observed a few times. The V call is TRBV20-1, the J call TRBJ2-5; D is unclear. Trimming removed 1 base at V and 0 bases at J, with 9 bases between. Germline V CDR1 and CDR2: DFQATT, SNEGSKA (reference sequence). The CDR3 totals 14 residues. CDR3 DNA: TGCAGTGCTAGAGGGGTCTACAACCAAGAGACCCAGTACTTC. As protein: CSARGVYNQETQYF.

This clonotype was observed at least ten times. DNA for the CDR3: TGTGCCAGCGTCACCGGCGGGGCGGGAGCGCCAGATACGCAGTATTTT. Amino acid sequence: CASVTGGAGAPDTQYF. The J gene is TRBJ2-3, the V gene TRBV12-3 or TRBV12-4, with 7 nucleotides matching TRBD2. CDR3 length: 16 residues. Germline trimming cut 8 bases from V and 4 bases from J; bases unmatched to any gene: 15.

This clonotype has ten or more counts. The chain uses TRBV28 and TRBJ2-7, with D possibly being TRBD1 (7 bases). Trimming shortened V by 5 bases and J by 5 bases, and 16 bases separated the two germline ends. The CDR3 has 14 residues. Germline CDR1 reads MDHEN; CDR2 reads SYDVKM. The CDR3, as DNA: TGTGCCAGCAGTCTAGCGACAGGGCTCCACGAGCAGTACTTC. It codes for CASSLATGLHEQYF.

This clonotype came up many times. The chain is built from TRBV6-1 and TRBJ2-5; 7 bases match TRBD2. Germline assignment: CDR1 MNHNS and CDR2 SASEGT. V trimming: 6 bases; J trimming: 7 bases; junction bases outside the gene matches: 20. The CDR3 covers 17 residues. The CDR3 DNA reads TGTGCCAGCAGAAACCTTCGGGCTAGCGGAGGAGGGACGACCCAGTACTTC. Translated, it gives CASRNLRASGGGTTQYF.

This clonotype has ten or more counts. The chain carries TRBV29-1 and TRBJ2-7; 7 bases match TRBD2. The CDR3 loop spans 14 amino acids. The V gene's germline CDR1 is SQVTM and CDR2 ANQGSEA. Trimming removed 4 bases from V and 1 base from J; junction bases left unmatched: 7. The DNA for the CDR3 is TGCAGCGTTGGGTTTTGGGGGGGATCCTACGAGCAGTACTTC. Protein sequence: CSVGFWGGSYEQYF.

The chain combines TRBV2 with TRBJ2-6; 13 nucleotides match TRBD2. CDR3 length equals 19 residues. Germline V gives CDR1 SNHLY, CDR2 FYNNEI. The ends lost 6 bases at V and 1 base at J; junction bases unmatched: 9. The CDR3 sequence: CASRGGLAGRKSGANVLTF. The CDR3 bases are TGTGCCAGCAGAGGGGGACTAGCGGGGAGAAAATCTGGGGCCAACGTCCTGACTTTC.